These 29 T cell receptor beta chains originate from one sample sequenced in a study of CD8 T cells in Susac syndrome. RNA, at about 0.45 to 1 ug, was reverse transcribed with random hexamers. TCRdb recomputed calls from the immunoSEQ multiplex PCR reads with MiXCR, one row per CDR3 protein. Found here are under 200,000 distinct CDR3 sequences, around 93% of them singletons; the top ten hold 0.09% to 0.12%. Specimen: CD4+ T cells from PBMCs. Source of these receptors: a human donor in good health.

This clonotype is a singleton in its sample. The genes are TRBV7-9 and TRBJ1-2; tentative D call: TRBD1 (6 bases). Germline loops: CDR1 SEHNR, CDR2 FQNEAQ (reference sequence). The CDR3 is 12 amino acids. Deletions cut 11 bases from V and 6 bases from J, with 16 bases between. CDR3 nucleotide sequence: TGTGCCCGAGAAGGGGGTGTAAATGGCTACACCTTC. It yields the protein CAREGGVNGYTF.

The chain joins TRBV28 to TRBJ2-3, with TRBD2 matching over 7 bases. J gave up 0 bases and V 6 bases, and 6 bases lay outside the gene matches. The V gene's germline CDR1 is MDHEN and CDR2 SYDVKM. This CDR3 is built from 15 residues. DNA for the CDR3: TGTGCCAGCAGCACGAGCGGGGATAGCACAGATACGCAGTATTTT. Its protein product is CASSTSGDSTDTQYF. Filled out from reference TRBV28 and TRBJ2-3, the complete variable domain reads DVKVTQSSRYLVKRTGEKVFLECVQDMDHENMFWYRQDPGLGLRLIYFSYDVKMKEKGDIPEGYSVSREKKERFSLILESASTNQTSMYLCASSTSGDSTDTQYFGPGTRLTVL.

The CDR3 reads CASSRGGGGSGPQPQHF. Written as DNA, the CDR3 is TGTGCCAGCAGCCGTGGGGGGGGCGGGTCCGGGCCTCAGCCCCAGCATTTT. V is TRBV7-2 and J is TRBJ1-5; tentative D call: TRBD1 (6 bases). Germline V CDR1 and CDR2: SGHTA, FQGNSA. The CDR3 is made up of 17 amino acids. The V end lost 5 bases, the J end lost 6 bases, and 23 bases lay between the germline ends. Based on the CDR3 plus reference TRBV7-2 and TRBJ1-5, the full variable domain is GAGVSQSPSNKVTEKGKDVELRCDPISGHTALYWYRQSLGQGLEFLIYFQGNSAPDKSGLPSDRFSAERTGGSVSTLTIQRTQQEDSAVYLCASSRGGGGSGPQPQHFGDGTRLSIL.

V usage is TRBV2 and J usage is TRBJ1-6; D is perhaps TRBD1 (6 bases). V was pared by 6 bases and J by 6 bases, with 12 bases between. Germline V gene lookup returns CDR1 SNHLY and CDR2 FYNNEI. The CDR3 consists of 14 residues. CDR3 in amino acids: CASREDSFNSPLHF. The CDR3 coding sequence is TGTGCCAGCAGAGAGGACAGTTTTAATTCACCCCTCCACTTT.

CDR3 in amino acids: CASSLRGRTGNTIYF. The CDR3 DNA is TGTGCCAGCAGTTTAAGGGGCCGGACTGGAAACACCATATATTTT. The genes are TRBV28 and TRBJ1-3; a possible D gene is TRBD1 (5 bases). Germline CDR1 reads MDHEN; CDR2 reads SYDVKM. The CDR3 is 15 amino acids. Trimming took off 2 bases at V and 2 bases at J, with 10 bases between the two ends.

The V gene is TRBV29-1, the J gene TRBJ2-3; tentative D call: TRBD1 (6 bases). The germline CDR1 and CDR2 sequences are SQVTM and ANQGSEA. V shed 5 bases and J shed 1 base, with 13 bases lying between them. CDR3 length: 14 residues. The CDR3 protein is CSVLTGGGTDTQYF. The DNA of the CDR3 is TGCAGCGTTTTGACAGGCGGCGGCACAGATACGCAGTATTTT.

The V and J genes are TRBV5-4 and TRBJ2-7; weak D call: TRBD2 (7 bases). V gave up 4 bases and J gave up 7 bases, with 15 bases separating them. CDR3 length: 13 amino acids. CDR1 SGHNT and CDR2 YYREEE come from the germline V gene (reference sequence). This CDR3 is CASSGGAHTEQYF. CDR3 nucleotides: TGTGCCAGCAGCGGGGGGGCCCATACAGAGCAGTACTTC. The entire variable domain, with the rest obtained from reference TRBV5-4 and TRBJ2-7, is as follows: ETGVTQSPTHLIKTRGQQVTLRCSSQSGHNTVSWYQQALGQGPQFIFQYYREEENGRGNFPPRFSGLQFPNYSSELNVNALELDDSALYLCASSGGAHTEQYFGPGTRLTVT.

The chain uses TRBV9 and TRBJ2-4, with 7 bases matching TRBD1. Trimming cost V 2 bases and J 4 bases; bases outside gene matches: 9. The germline CDR1 and CDR2 sequences are SGDLS and YYNGEE. The CDR3 spans 16 residues. The CDR3 sequence is CASSVLPQGDKNIQYF. In DNA, the CDR3 is TGTGCCAGCAGCGTTCTGCCCCAGGGGGATAAAAACATTCAGTACTTC.

The rearrangement uses TRBV5-1 and TRBJ2-5; 12 nucleotides line up with TRBD2. V gave up 3 bases and J gave up 1 base; unmatched junction bases: 7. The CDR3 totals 17 residues. CDR1 is SGHRS, CDR2 YFSETQ, per germline. The CDR3 DNA follows: TGCGCCAGCAGCTGGACACTAGCGGGGGGCATCCAAGAGACCCAGTACTTC. It translates to CASSWTLAGGIQETQYF.

The V gene is TRBV9, the J gene TRBJ2-1; 8 bases match TRBD1. The CDR3 runs to 15 residues. V gave up 4 bases and J gave up 5 bases; unmatched junction bases: 8. The germline V gene encodes CDR1 SGDLS and CDR2 YYNGEE. The CDR3 spells CASSRQGRGHNEQFF. In DNA form, the CDR3 reads TGTGCCAGCAGCAGACAGGGGCGGGGCCACAATGAGCAGTTCTTC.

The gene calls are TRBV6-1 and TRBJ2-5, with TRBD2 identical over 9 bases. With V trimmed by 6 bases and J by 0 bases, 11 bases remained unmatched. The CDR3 length is 17 residues. The germline CDR1 and CDR2 sequences are MNHNS and SASEGT. The CDR3 here is CASSQRSGGSYQETQYF. CDR3 nucleotide sequence: TGTGCCAGCAGCCAAAGGAGCGGGGGGTCGTACCAAGAGACCCAGTACTTC.

This chain uses TRBV27 with TRBJ1-3; D gene unclear. This CDR3 is 14 amino acids long. V dropped 6 bases and J dropped 0 bases, with 9 bases sitting between them. CDR1 MNHEY and CDR2 SMNVEV come from the germline V gene (reference sequence). CDR3: CASRRDTSGNTIYF. Here the CDR3 DNA reads TGTGCCAGCAGAAGGGATACCTCTGGAAACACCATATATTTT.

V usage is TRBV20-1 and J usage is TRBJ1-1; 10 bases are shared with TRBD1. Germline CDR1 DFQATT, CDR2 SNEGSKA (reference sequence). This CDR3 comprises 14 residues. The V and J ends lost 6 bases and 6 bases, in that order; junction bases with no gene match: 10. The CDR3 loop is CSALRTGGTSEAFF. For the CDR3, the DNA is TGCAGTGCCCTACGGACAGGGGGGACCTCTGAAGCTTTCTTT.

The chain couples TRBV23-1 to TRBJ2-7; D call uncertain. TRBV23-1 is placed among ORFs of uncertain function. The V end lost 8 bases, the J end lost 3 bases, and 14 bases lay between the germline ends. This CDR3 is built from 13 residues. Here the CDR3 reads CASPQRAVYEQYV. As DNA, the CDR3 is TGCGCCAGCCCGCAACGGGCGGTCTACGAGCAGTACGTC.

The rearrangement joins TRBV10-3 to TRBJ2-5; TRBD2 agrees at 13 bases. Germline assignment: CDR1 ENHRY and CDR2 SYGVKD. The CDR3 is made up of 15 amino acids. V lost 4 bases to trimming and J lost 5 bases; unmatched junction nucleotides: 4. CDR3 region: CAISASGLAGETQYF. CDR3 in DNA: TGTGCCATCAGTGCCTCGGGACTAGCGGGGGAGACCCAGTACTTC.

The chain recombines TRBV15 with TRBJ1-5; D is undetermined. Trimming removed 5 bases from V and 3 bases from J, with 8 bases in between. Germline CDR1 is LNHNV and CDR2 is YYDKDF (reference sequence). CDR3 length: 13 residues. The CDR3 is CATSDGYNQPQHF. The CDR3 DNA follows: TGTGCCACCAGCGACGGATACAATCAGCCCCAGCATTTT. Looking up the rest from reference TRBV15 and TRBJ1-5 gives the full variable domain: DAMVIQNPRYQVTQFGKPVTLSCSQTLNHNVMYWYQQKSSQAPKLLFHYYDKDFNNEADTPDNFQSRRPNTSFCFLDIRSPGLGDTAMYLCATSDGYNQPQHFGDGTRLSIL.

This clonotype was recorded only once. The chain combines TRBV5-4 with TRBJ2-2, with D unclear. CDR3 length equals 16 residues. Germline V gives CDR1 SGHNT, CDR2 YYREEE (reference sequence). V lost 3 bases and J 0 bases, leaving 12 bases between the germline ends. The CDR3 region is CASSSLQLANTGELFF. The CDR3 DNA is TGTGCCAGCAGCTCCCTACAGCTCGCGAACACCGGGGAGCTGTTTTTT.

The chain employs TRBV2 and TRBJ1-5; D remains ambiguous. The CDR3 extends over 13 amino acids. Trimming removed 7 bases from V and 2 bases from J, with 9 bases in between. Germline CDR1 reads SNHLY; CDR2 reads FYNNEI. CDR3: CASTLLRNQPQHF. CDR3 DNA: TGTGCCAGCACCCTTCTTCGCAATCAGCCCCAGCATTTT.

This clonotype was recorded a few times. This CDR3 is CASSTGGLVGEQYF. The CDR3 DNA reads TGTGCCAGCAGCACTGGTGGGTTAGTGGGCGAGCAGTACTTC. J is TRBJ2-7 and V is TRBV7-9, with D unclear. The CDR3 spans 14 residues. Germline V gene lookup returns CDR1 SEHNR and CDR2 FQNEAQ (reference sequence). Deletions cut 5 bases from V and 6 bases from J, with 17 bases between.

The chain recombines TRBV7-2 with TRBJ1-2; D may be TRBD1 (6 bases). CDR3 size: 15 residues. V was pared by 3 bases and J by 0 bases, with 11 bases between. Germline V gene data show CDR1 as SGHTA and CDR2 as FQGNSA. The CDR3 reads CASSFQGRANYGYTF. Written as DNA, the CDR3 is TGTGCCAGCAGCTTCCAGGGGCGAGCTAACTATGGCTACACCTTC.

This clonotype was observed a single time. The J gene is TRBJ2-4, the V gene TRBV7-2; weak D call: TRBD2 (5 bases). V was shortened by 5 bases and J by 0 bases, with 17 bases between the two germline ends. CDR1 SGHTA and CDR2 FQGNSA come from the germline V gene. This CDR3 has 17 amino acids. The CDR3 DNA sequence: TGTGCCAGCAGCACCGCCGGGGTCGGATTAGCCAAAAACATTCAGTACTTC. Translated: CASSTAGVGLAKNIQYF.

This clonotype was seen a few times. The chain employs TRBV19 and TRBJ1-1; D ambiguous. Germline values: CDR1 LNHDA, CDR2 SQIVND (reference sequence). The CDR3 runs 14 residues. V lost 3 bases and J lost 3, with 11 bases in between. The CDR3 coding sequence is TGTGCCAGTAGTATCTGGGGTCTCGACACTGAAGCTTTCTTT. The encoded protein is CASSIWGLDTEAFF.

The rearrangement joins TRBV9 to TRBJ2-3, with 9 positions matching TRBD1. The CDR3 length is 17 residues. Unmatched junction bases numbered 9, after V lost 4 bases and J lost 0 bases. CDR1 is SGDLS and CDR2 is YYNGEE in the germline V gene. The CDR3 sequence is CASSLSGTGLSTDTQYF. CDR3 coding DNA: TGTGCCAGCAGCCTATCCGGGACAGGGCTAAGCACAGATACGCAGTATTTT.

This rearrangement joins TRBV19 to TRBJ1-2; TRBD1 aligns across 7 bases. The length of the CDR3 is 16 residues. Trimming cost V 6 bases and J 2 bases; bases outside gene matches: 12. Per germline, CDR1 LNHDA and CDR2 SQIVND (reference sequence). In DNA, the CDR3 is TGTGCCAGTAGGCCGACAGGGATGAGGTTGAACTATGGCTACACCTTC. Translated, it gives CASRPTGMRLNYGYTF.

The chain carries TRBV28 and TRBJ1-2; TRBD1 aligns across 9 bases. CDR3 size: 12 residues. Per germline, CDR1 MDHEN and CDR2 SYDVKM. The junction had 2 bases not matched to a gene; V was cut back by 8 bases and J by 4 bases. CDR3 sequence reads: CASGDRAYGYTF. CDR3 DNA: TGTGCCAGCGGGGACAGGGCCTATGGCTACACCTTC.

The V gene is TRBV9, the J gene TRBJ1-1, with D possibly TRBD1 on 5 matching bases. Germline assignment: CDR1 SGDLS and CDR2 YYNGEE. This CDR3 has 17 amino acids. The ends were cut back, 0 bases at V and 3 bases at J, with 18 bases in the middle. The CDR3, as DNA: TGTGCCAGCAGCGTAGGAGTGAAGGCTAAAGGGGACACTGAAGCTTTCTTT. Translated: CASSVGVKAKGDTEAFF. Drawing the rest from reference TRBV9 and TRBJ1-1, the complete variable domain is DSGVTQTPKHLITATGQRVTLRCSPRSGDLSVYWYQQSLDQGLQFLIQYYNGEERAKGNILERFSAQQFPDLHSELNLSSLELGDSALYFCASSVGVKAKGDTEAFFGQGTRLTVV.

This clonotype was recorded only once. The chain is built from TRBV13 and TRBJ1-5; a weak D match, TRBD1 (5 bases). The CDR3 spans 16 residues. Trimming removed 8 bases at V and 1 base at J, with 18 bases between. The germline V gene has CDR1 PRHDT and CDR2 FYEKMQ (reference sequence). The CDR3 nucleotides read TGTGCCAGCTCTAGGGGCGGAGTAGGGAGCAATCAGCCCCAGCATTTT. Translating it yields CASSRGGVGSNQPQHF.

The V and J genes are TRBV27 and TRBJ2-7; TRBD1 is a possible D gene (6 bases). V lost 0 bases and J 6 bases, leaving 12 bases between the germline ends. The CDR3 runs 14 residues. The germline V gene has CDR1 MNHEY and CDR2 SMNVEV (reference sequence). CDR3 amino acids: CASSLSRGLGEQYF. The CDR3 coding sequence is TGTGCCAGCAGTTTATCCAGGGGTCTTGGCGAGCAGTACTTC.

The rearrangement links TRBV2 to TRBJ1-3; D possibly corresponds to TRBD1 (5 bases). The CDR3 sequence is 16 residues long. The germline V gene encodes CDR1 SNHLY and CDR2 FYNNEI. Deletions cut 7 bases from V and 3 bases from J, with 19 bases between. CDR3 coding DNA: TGTGCCAGCACCCTCGGGGGAGGGTTTCATGGAAACACCATATATTTT. Translating gives CASTLGGGFHGNTIYF.